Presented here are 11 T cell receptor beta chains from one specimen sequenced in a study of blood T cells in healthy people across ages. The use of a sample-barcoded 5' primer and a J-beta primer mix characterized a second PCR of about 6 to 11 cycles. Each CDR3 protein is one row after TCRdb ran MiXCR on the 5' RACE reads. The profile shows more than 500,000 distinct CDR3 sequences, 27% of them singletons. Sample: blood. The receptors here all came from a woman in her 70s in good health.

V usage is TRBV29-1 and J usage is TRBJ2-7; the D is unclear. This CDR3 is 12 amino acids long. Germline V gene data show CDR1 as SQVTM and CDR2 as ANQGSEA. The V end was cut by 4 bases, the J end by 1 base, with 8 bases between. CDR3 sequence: CSVAVVSYEQYF. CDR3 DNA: TGCAGCGTTGCTGTGGTGTCCTACGAGCAGTACTTC.

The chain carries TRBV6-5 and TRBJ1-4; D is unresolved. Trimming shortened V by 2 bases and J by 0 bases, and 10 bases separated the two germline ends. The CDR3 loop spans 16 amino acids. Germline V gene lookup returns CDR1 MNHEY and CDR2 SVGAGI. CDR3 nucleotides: TGTGCCAGCAGTTACGTGGCAGTTCCAACTAATGAAAAACTGTTTTTT. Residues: CASSYVAVPTNEKLFF.

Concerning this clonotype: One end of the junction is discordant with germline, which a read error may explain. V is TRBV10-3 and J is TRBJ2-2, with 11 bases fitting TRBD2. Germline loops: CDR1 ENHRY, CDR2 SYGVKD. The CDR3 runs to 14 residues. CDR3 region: CTIRGTSGTGELFF. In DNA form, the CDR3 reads TGTACCATCAGGGGGACTAGCGGCACCGGGGAGCTGTTTTTT.

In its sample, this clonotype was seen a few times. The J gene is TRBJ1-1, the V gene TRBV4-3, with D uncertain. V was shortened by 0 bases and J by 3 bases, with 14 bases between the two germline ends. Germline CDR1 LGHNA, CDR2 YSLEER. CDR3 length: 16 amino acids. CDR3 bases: TGCGCCAGCAGCCAAGATTTAGGAGGTAGAGACACTGAAGCTTTCTTT. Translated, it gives CASSQDLGGRDTEAFF.

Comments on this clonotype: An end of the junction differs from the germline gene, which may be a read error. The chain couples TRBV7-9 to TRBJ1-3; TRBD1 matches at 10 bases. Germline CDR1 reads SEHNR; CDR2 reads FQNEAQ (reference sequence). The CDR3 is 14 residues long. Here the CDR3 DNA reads TGTGCCAGCAGCCCGAGGACAGGGGGAAACGCCATACATTTT. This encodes CASSPRTGGNAIHF.

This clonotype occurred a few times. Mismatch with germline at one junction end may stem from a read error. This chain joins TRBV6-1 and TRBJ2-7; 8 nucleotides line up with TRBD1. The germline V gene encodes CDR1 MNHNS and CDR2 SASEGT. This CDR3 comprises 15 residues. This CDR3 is CASSASGTGMYVQYF. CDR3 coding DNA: TGTGCCAGCAGTGCCTCCGGGACAGGAATGTACGTGCAGTACTTC.

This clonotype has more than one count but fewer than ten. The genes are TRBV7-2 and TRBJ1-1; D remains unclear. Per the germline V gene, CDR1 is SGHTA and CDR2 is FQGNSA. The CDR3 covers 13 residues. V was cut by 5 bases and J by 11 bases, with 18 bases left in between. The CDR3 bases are TGTGCCAGCAGCCCAACGGGAAGGGTAAAGGCTTTCTTT. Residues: CASSPTGRVKAFF.

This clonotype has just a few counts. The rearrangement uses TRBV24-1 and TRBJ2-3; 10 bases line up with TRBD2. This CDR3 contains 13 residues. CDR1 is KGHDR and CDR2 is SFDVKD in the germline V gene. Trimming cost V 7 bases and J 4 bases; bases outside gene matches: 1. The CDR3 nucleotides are TGTGCCACCAGAACTAGCGGGGCAGATACGCAGTATTTT. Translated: CATRTSGADTQYF.

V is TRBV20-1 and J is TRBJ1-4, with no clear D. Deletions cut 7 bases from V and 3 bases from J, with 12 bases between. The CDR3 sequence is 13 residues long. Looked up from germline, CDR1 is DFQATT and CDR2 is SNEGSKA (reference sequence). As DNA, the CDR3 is TGCAGTGTCTCCCCACAGCCTAATGAAAAACTGTTTTTT. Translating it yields CSVSPQPNEKLFF.

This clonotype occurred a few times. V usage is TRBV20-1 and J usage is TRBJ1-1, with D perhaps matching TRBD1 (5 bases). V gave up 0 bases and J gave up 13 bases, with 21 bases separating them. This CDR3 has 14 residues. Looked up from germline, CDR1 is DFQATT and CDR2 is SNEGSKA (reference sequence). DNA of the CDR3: TGCAGTGCTAGAGATCGAGGGAGGATTGTCAGGGTTTTCTTT. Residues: CSARDRGRIVRVFF.

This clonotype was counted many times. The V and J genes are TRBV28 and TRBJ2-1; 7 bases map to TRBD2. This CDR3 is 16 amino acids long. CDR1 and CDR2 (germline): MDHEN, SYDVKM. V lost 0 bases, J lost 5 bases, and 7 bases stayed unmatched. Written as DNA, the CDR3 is TGTGCCAGCAGTTTATGGGGCCGGGGAGGGGACAATGAGCAGTTCTTC. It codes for CASSLWGRGGDNEQFF.